A selection of T cell receptor beta chains follows, all from one sample in a study of cytomegalovirus exposure and HLA in healthy donors. Generated by immunoSEQ multiplex PCR, the TCRdb table keeps only in-frame clones and is missing some. The table records over 150,000 clones, roughly 80% of them present only once. Sequencing was performed on PBMCs. The receptor set was obtained from a woman aged 25 to 39 in good health and CMV-seropositive. The CDR3 runs from the conserved cysteine through the conserved F or W. Each record gives: J gene, D gene, V gene, clone size, CDR3 protein, CDR3 DNA. D genes are given only for firm matches. Part of the rows lack a size; the others show once, few, many or a class for expanded clones.

TRBJ1-5	-	TRBV27	-	CAGVGGKVYSNQPQHF	TGTGCCGGGGTGGGAGGGAAAGTCTATAGCAATCAGCCCCAGCATTTT
TRBJ2-5	TRBD2	TRBV7-2	-	CASSSPAGRIQETQYF	TGTGCCAGCAGCTCCCCAGCGGGGCGTATCCAGGAGACCCAGTACTTC
TRBJ2-3	-	TRBV7-2	-	CASSLGGHSTDTQYF	TGTGCCAGCAGCTTAGGGGGCCATAGCACAGATACGCAGTATTTT
TRBJ1-2	-	TRBV16	-	CASSQSLDSESIGYTF	TGTGCCAGCAGCCAATCACTGGACAGTGAGAGCATTGGCTACACCTTC
TRBJ1-4	-	TRBV7-9	few	CSSSPILGGDGEKLFF	TGTTCCAGCAGCCCTATCCTGGGAGGGGACGGTGAAAAACTGTTTTTT
TRBJ2-5	TRBD1	TRBV5-1	-	CASSTAGTGKGETQYF	TGCGCCAGCAGCACAGCCGGGACAGGGAAAGGGGAGACCCAGTACTTC
TRBJ2-1	TRBD2	TRBV6-4	-	CASSELAGAGEQFF	TGTGCCAGCAGTGAGCTAGCGGGGGCCGGGGAGCAGTTCTTC
TRBJ2-1	TRBD2	TRBV7-9	-	CASSFPSGGHVNEQFF	TGTGCCAGCAGCTTCCCTAGCGGGGGTCATGTCAATGAGCAGTTCTTC
TRBJ1-2	TRBD1	TRBV5-1	-	CASSLRQGALNGYTF	TGCGCCAGCAGCTTGCGACAGGGGGCGCTTAATGGCTACACCTTC
TRBJ2-7	-	TRBV30	-	CAWSETAYEQYF	TGTGCCTGGAGTGAGACTGCCTACGAGCAGTACTTC
TRBJ2-2	-	TRBV10-3	-	CAISGLDPGELFF	TGTGCCATCAGTGGTCTAGACCCCGGGGAGCTGTTTTTT
TRBJ2-1	-	TRBV11-2	-	CASSLIVHNEQFF	TGTGCCAGCAGCTTAATAGTCCACAATGAGCAGTTCTTC
TRBJ1-2	-	TRBV5-4	-	CASSPGGSNYGYTF	TGTGCCAGCAGCCCCGGGGGATCTAACTATGGCTACACCTTC
TRBJ1-1	-	TRBV4-1	-	CASSFREETNTEAFF	TGCGCCAGCAGCTTTAGAGAGGAGACGAACACTGAAGCTTTCTTT
TRBJ2-1	TRBD2	TRBV9	-	CASSVGPLLAGGRNEQFF	TGTGCCAGCAGCGTAGGGCCCCTTTTAGCGGGGGGACGGAATGAGCAGTTCTTC
TRBJ1-4	-	TRBV29-1	-	CSGLGQDEKLFF	TGCAGCGGCTTGGGGCAGGATGAAAAACTGTTTTTT
TRBJ1-1	TRBD1	TRBV5-1	-	CASSSTPHRGSGEAFF	TGCGCCAGCAGCTCTACACCACACAGGGGTTCCGGAGAAGCTTTCTTT
TRBJ2-2	-	TRBV6-1	few	CASSFTQNTGELFF	TGTGCCAGCAGTTTTACACAGAACACCGGGGAGCTGTTTTTT
TRBJ1-1	-	TRBV5-6	-	CASSLDGLGGLNTEAFF	TGTGCCAGCAGCTTGGACGGTTTGGGGGGGCTGAACACTGAAGCTTTCTTT
TRBJ2-7	-	TRBV5-4	-	CASSLGGGEQYF	TGTGCCAGCAGCTTGGGGGGCGGAGAGCAGTACTTC
TRBJ1-3	TRBD1	TRBV27	-	CASSPGGQFLLYSGNTIYF	TGTGCCAGCAGCCCCGGGGGACAGTTCCTATTGTACTCTGGAAACACCATATATTTT
TRBJ1-4	-	TRBV4-3	once	CASSQDRVGLGSEKLFF	TGCGCCAGCAGCCAAGATCGGGTCGGGCTAGGGAGTGAAAAACTGTTTTTT
TRBJ2-7	TRBD1	TRBV18	-	CASSPPRDRGPSFFSYEQYF	TGTGCCAGCTCACCACCCAGGGACAGGGGTCCCTCCTTCTTCTCCTACGAGCAGTACTTC